The table lists the clone carrying this T cell receptor beta chain with many counts. The antigen is undetermined. The unsorted libraries originated from 2 million PBMCs that had been stored at -80 C. The cDNA came from 5'RACE, which used 10-nucleotide random UMIs. Each CDR3 protein gets one entry after TCRdb re-called the 5' RACE reads with MiXCR. The data show roughly 70,000 distinct CDR3 sequences, around 5% seen once. This record belongs to a study of neurological immune-mediated disorders. Notes on the study in general: The multiple sclerosis repertoire cluster lacked an association with any feature, whether clinical or MRI. Phylogenetic grouping assigned the repertoires of 18 of 34 multiple sclerosis patients to one related-CDR3 cluster, which constitutes a possible signature.

The sequence was collected from a woman aged 25 to 39 with multiple sclerosis. The sequenced material came from PBMCs.

The CDR3 sequence is CSALTATYEQYF. The CDR3 nucleotides are TGCAGTGCCCTGACAGCCACCTACGAGCAGTACTTC. The chain has TRBV20-1 and TRBJ2-7; D possibly corresponds to TRBD1 (5 bases). V dropped 6 bases and J dropped 2 bases, with 11 bases sitting between them. Germline assignment: CDR1 DFQATT and CDR2 SNEGSKA (reference sequence). The CDR3 has 12 residues.